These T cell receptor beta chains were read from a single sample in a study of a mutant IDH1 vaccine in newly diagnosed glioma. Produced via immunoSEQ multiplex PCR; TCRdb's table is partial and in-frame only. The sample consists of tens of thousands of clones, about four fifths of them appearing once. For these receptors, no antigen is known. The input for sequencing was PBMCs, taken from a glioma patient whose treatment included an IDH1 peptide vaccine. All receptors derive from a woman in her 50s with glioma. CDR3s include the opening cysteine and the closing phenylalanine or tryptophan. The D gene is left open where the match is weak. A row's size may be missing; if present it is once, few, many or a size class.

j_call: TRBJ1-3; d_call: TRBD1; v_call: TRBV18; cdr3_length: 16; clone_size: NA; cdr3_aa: CASSSLTGDDRNTIYF; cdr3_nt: TGTGCCAGCTCAAGTCTAACAGGGGATGATAGAAACACCATATATTTT
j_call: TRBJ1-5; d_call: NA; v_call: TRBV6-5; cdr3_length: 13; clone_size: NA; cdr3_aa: CASSYSRDQPQHF; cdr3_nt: TGTGCCAGCAGTTACTCGAGGGATCAGCCCCAGCATTTT
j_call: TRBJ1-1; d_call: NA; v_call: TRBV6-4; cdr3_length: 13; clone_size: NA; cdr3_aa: CASSSTGGTEAFF; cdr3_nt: TGTGCCAGCAGTTCGACAGGAGGCACTGAAGCTTTCTTT
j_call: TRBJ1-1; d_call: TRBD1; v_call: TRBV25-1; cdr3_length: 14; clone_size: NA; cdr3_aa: CASSEVTGVGEAFF; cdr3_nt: TGTGCCAGCAGTGAAGTGACAGGGGTAGGTGAAGCTTTCTTT
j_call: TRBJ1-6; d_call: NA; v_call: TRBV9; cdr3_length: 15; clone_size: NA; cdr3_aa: CASSSDPGAGSPLHF; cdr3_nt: TGTGCCAGCAGCTCGGACCCGGGGGCGGGATCACCCCTCCACTTT
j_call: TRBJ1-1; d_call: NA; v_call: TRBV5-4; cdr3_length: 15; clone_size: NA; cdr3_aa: CASSLYPTVNTEAFF; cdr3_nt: TGTGCCAGCAGCTTGTATCCGACAGTGAACACTGAAGCTTTCTTT
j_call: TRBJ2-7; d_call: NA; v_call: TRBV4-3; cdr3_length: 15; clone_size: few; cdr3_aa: CASSQVSGNSYEQYF; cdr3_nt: TGCGCCAGCAGCCAAGTTTCGGGCAACTCCTACGAGCAGTACTTC
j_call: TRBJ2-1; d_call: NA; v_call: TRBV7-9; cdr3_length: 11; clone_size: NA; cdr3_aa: CASSSSHEQFF; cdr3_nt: TGTGCCAGCAGCTCCTCCCATGAGCAGTTCTTC
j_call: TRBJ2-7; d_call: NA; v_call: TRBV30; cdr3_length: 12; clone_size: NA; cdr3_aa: CAWIQGSYEQYF; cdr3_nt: TGTGCCTGGATTCAGGGGTCCTACGAGCAGTACTTC
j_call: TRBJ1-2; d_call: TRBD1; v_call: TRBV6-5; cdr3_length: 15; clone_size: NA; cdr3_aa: CASSTDRAFNYGYTF; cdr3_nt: TGTGCCAGCAGTACCGACAGGGCCTTTAACTATGGCTACACCTTC
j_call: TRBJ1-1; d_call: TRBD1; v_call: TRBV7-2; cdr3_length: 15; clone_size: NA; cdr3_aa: CASSTGQGGGSEAFF; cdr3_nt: TGTGCCAGCAGCACGGGACAGGGGGGAGGATCTGAAGCTTTCTTT
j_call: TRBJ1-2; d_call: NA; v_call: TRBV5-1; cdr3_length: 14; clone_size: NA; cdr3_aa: CASSLNQGGYGYTF; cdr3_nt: TGCGCCAGCAGCTTAAATCAGGGTGGCTATGGCTACACCTTC
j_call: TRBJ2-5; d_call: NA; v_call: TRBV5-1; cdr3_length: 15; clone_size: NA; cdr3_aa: CASSLEVSGKETQYF; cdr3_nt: TGCGCCAGCAGCTTGGAAGTTTCAGGGAAAGAGACCCAGTACTTC
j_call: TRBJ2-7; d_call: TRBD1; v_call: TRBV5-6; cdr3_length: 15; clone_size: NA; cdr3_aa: CASSIRTGSTYEQYF; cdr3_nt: TGTGCCAGCAGCATAAGGACAGGGAGTACCTACGAGCAGTACTTC
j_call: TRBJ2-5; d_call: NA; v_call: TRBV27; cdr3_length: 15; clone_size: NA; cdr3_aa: CASSPWLRGWETQYF; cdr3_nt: TGTGCCAGCAGTCCGTGGCTCAGGGGATGGGAGACCCAGTACTTC
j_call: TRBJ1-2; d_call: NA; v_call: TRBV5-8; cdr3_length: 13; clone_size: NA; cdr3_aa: CASSSGDRYGYTF; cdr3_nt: TGTGCCAGCAGCTCGGGAGACCGATATGGCTACACCTTC
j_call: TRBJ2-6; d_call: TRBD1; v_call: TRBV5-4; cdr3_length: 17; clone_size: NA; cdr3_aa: CASSRGQGWSGANVLTF; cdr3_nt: TGTGCCAGCAGCCGTGGACAGGGGTGGTCTGGGGCCAACGTCCTGACTTTC
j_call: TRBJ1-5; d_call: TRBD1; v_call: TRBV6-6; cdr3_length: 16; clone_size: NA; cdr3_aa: CASSSPRRGQAQPQHF; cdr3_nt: TGTGCCAGCAGTTCCCCTAGGAGGGGGCAGGCTCAGCCCCAGCATTTT
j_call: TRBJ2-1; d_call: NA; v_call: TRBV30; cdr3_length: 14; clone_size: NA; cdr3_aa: CAWSELAGYNEQFF; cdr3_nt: TGTGCCTGGAGTGAACTAGCTGGGTATAATGAGCAGTTCTTC
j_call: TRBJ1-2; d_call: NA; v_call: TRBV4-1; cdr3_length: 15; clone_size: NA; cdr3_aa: CASSQSRTENYGYTF; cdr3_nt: TGCGCCAGCAGCCAGAGCCGGACAGAGAACTATGGCTACACCTTC
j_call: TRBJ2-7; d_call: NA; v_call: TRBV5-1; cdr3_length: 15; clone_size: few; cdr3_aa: CASSLEGLLYYEQYF; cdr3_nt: TGCGCCAGCAGCTTGGAAGGACTCCTCTACTACGAGCAGTACTTC
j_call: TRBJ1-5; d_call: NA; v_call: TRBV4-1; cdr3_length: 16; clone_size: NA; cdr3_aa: CASSQDPGSSNQPQHF; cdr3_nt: TGCGCCAGCAGCCAAGACCCAGGGTCGAGCAATCAGCCCCAGCATTTT
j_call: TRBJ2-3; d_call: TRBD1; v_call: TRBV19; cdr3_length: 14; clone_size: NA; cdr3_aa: CASSRQGVRDTQYF; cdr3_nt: TGTGCCAGTAGCCGACAGGGAGTACGGGATACGCAGTATTTT
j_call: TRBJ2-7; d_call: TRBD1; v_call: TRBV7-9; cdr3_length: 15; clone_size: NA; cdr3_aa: CASSLDRTGGYEQYF; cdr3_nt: TGTGCCAGCAGCTTAGACCGGACAGGGGGCTACGAGCAGTACTTC
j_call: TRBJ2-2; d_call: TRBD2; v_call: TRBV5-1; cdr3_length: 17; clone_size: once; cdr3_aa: CASSPGAGGPNTGELFF; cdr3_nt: TGCGCCAGCAGCCCGGGAGCGGGGGGGCCGAACACCGGGGAGCTGTTTTTT
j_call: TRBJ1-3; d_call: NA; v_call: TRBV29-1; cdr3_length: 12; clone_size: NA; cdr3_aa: CSGLMMGNTIYF; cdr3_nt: TGCAGCGGCCTCATGATGGGAAACACCATATATTTT
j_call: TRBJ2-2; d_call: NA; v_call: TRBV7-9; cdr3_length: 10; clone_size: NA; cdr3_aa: CAIDTGELFF; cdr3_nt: TGTGCCATCGATACCGGGGAGCTGTTTTTT
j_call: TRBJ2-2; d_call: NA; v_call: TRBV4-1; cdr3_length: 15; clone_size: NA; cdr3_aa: CASSQGGRGIGELFF; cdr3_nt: TGCGCCAGCAGCCAAGGTGGCAGAGGGATCGGGGAGCTGTTTTTT
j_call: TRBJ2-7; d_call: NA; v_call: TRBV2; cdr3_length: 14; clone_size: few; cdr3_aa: CASSEGRGNYEQYF; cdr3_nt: TGTGCCAGCAGTGAAGGAAGGGGTAACTACGAGCAGTACTTC
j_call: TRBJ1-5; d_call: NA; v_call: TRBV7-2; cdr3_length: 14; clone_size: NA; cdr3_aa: CASSLQGREQPQHF; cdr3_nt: TGTGCCAGCAGCTTACAGGGTAGGGAGCAGCCCCAGCATTTT
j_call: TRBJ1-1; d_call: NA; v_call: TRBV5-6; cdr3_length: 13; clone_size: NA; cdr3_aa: CASSKEGAGLAFF; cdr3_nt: TGTGCCAGCAGCAAGGAGGGAGCAGGCTTGGCTTTCTTT
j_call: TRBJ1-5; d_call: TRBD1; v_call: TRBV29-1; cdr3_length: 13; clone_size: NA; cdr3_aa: CSVGQGGNQPQHF; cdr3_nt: TGCAGCGTTGGACAGGGTGGTAATCAGCCCCAGCATTTT
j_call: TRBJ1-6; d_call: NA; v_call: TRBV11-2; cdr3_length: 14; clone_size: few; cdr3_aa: CASSLGLPNSPLHF; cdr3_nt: TGTGCCAGCAGCTTAGGACTCCCAAATTCACCCCTCCACTTT
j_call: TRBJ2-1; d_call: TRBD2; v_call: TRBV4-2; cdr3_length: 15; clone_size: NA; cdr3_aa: CASSAKRGRNNEQFF; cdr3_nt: TGTGCCAGCAGCGCAAAGCGGGGGAGAAACAATGAGCAGTTCTTC
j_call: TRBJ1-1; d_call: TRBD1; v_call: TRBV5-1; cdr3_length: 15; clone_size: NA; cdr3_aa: CASSAPGTGVTEAFF; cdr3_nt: TGCGCCAGCAGCGCCCCCGGGACAGGGGTCACTGAAGCTTTCTTT
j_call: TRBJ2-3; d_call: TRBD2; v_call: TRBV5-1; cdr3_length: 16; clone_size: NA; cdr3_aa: CASSLGSSGGARMQYF; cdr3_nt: TGCGCCAGCAGCTTGGGGTCTAGCGGGGGGGCCAGGATGCAGTATTTT
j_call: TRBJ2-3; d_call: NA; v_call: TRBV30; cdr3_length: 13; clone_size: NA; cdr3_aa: CAWSETSPDTQYF; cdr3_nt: TGTGCCTGGAGTGAGACAAGTCCAGATACGCAGTATTTT
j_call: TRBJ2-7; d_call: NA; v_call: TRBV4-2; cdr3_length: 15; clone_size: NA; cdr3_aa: CASSQDSRSSYEQYF; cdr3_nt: TGTGCCAGCAGCCAAGACAGCCGGAGCTCCTACGAGCAGTACTTC
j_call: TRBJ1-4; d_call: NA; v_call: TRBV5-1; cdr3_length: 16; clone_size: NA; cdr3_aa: CASSFSPTGTNEKLFF; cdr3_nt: TGCGCCAGCAGTTTTTCTCCAACCGGGACAAATGAAAAACTGTTTTTT
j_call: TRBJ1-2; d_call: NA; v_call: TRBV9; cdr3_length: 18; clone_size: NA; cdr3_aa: CASSDGTRGHSVNYGYTF; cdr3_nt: TGTGCCAGCAGCGATGGGACCAGGGGCCATTCTGTTAACTATGGCTACACCTTC
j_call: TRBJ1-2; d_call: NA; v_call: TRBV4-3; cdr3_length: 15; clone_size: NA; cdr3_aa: CASSQDFLLDYGYTF; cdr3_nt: TGCGCCAGCAGCCAAGACTTCCTTCTGGACTATGGCTACACCTTC
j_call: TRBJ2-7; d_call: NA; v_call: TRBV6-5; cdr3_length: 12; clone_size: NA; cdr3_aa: CASSKDSYEQYF; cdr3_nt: TGTGCCAGCAGTAAGGACAGCTACGAGCAGTACTTC
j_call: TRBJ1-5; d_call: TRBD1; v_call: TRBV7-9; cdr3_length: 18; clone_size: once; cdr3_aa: CASSLGHRGGNSNQPQHF; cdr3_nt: TGTGCCAGCAGCTTGGGGCACAGGGGCGGTAATAGCAATCAGCCCCAGCATTTT
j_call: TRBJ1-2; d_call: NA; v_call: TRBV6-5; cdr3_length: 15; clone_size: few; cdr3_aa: CASSYSVVTGYGYTF; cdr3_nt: TGTGCCAGCAGTTACTCGGTGGTTACGGGCTATGGCTACACCTTC
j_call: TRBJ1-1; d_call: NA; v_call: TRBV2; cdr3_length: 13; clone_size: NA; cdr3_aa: CASSERSDAEAFF; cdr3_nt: TGTGCCAGCAGTGAAAGATCGGACGCTGAAGCTTTCTTT
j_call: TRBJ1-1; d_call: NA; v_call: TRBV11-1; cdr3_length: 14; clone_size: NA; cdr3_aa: CASSFLGADTEAFF; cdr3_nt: TGTGCCAGCAGCTTCCTAGGGGCGGACACTGAAGCTTTCTTT
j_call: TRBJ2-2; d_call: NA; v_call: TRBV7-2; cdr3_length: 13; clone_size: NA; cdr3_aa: CASSLGYPGELFF; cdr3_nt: TGTGCCAGCAGCTTAGGTTATCCCGGGGAGCTGTTTTTT